Listed here are 9 T cell receptor beta chains from one sample, sequenced in a study of CD8 T cells in Susac syndrome. Random hexamers were used to reverse transcribe the RNA input (0.5 to 1 ug). MiXCR, applied by TCRdb to the immunoSEQ multiplex PCR reads, yields one record per CDR3 protein. This sample has about 300,000 distinct CDR3 sequences; about 88% occur once, and the top ten carry about 0.17%. Sequenced: CD8+ T cells from PBMCs. The source of these receptors is a human donor with multiple sclerosis.

This clonotype was picked up one time. The V call is TRBV30, the J call TRBJ2-1; D uncertain. The germline V gene has CDR1 GTSNPN and CDR2 SVGIG (reference sequence). Trimming took 3 bases from V and 4 from J, leaving 7 bases between them. The CDR3 has 12 residues. CDR3 bases: TGTGCCTGGAGAGGAGTATACAATGAGCAGTTCTTC. Amino acid sequence: CAWRGVYNEQFF.

This clonotype was observed a few times. The chain couples TRBV15 to TRBJ2-5, with a possible D match to TRBD1 (6 bases). V lost 5 bases and J lost 4, with 14 bases in between. The CDR3 is 14 amino acids. Germline CDR1 and CDR2: LNHNV and YYDKDF (reference sequence). Here the CDR3 reads CATSLDRTRETQYF. The CDR3 DNA reads TGTGCCACCAGCCTCGACAGGACTCGAGAGACCCAGTACTTC. Supplemented by reference TRBV15 and TRBJ2-5, the full variable domain reads DAMVIQNPRYQVTQFGKPVTLSCSQTLNHNVMYWYQQKSSQAPKLLFHYYDKDFNNEADTPDNFQSRRPNTSFCFLDIRSPGLGDTAMYLCATSLDRTRETQYFGPGTRLLVL.

This chain joins TRBV2 and TRBJ1-2; possible D gene TRBD1, 5 bases. From germline, CDR1 is SNHLY and CDR2 FYNNEI. V dropped 7 bases and J dropped 4 bases, with 16 bases sitting between them. The CDR3 loop spans 14 amino acids. This CDR3 reads CASILDGGGYGYTF. In DNA, the CDR3 is TGTGCCAGCATCCTGGACGGGGGTGGCTATGGCTACACCTTC. Full variable domain (remainder filled in from reference TRBV2 and TRBJ1-2): EPEVTQTPSHQVTQMGQEVILRCVPISNHLYFYWYRQILGQKVEFLVSFYNNEISEKSEIFDDQFSVERPDGSNFTLKIRSTKLEDSAMYFCASILDGGGYGYTFGSGTRLTVV.

This chain uses TRBV12-3 or TRBV12-4 with TRBJ2-1, with TRBD2 matching over 9 bases. CDR3 length: 14 amino acids. V trimming: 3 bases; J trimming: 8 bases; junction bases outside the gene matches: 5. The CDR3: CASSFTAGGDEQFF. The CDR3 DNA follows: TGTGCCAGCAGTTTTACAGCGGGGGGAGATGAGCAGTTCTTC.

This chain links TRBV7-3 with TRBJ2-2; a possible D gene is TRBD2 (6 bases). This CDR3 comprises 14 residues. Germline loops: CDR1 SGHTA, CDR2 FQGTGA. The V end lost 4 bases, the J end lost 6 bases, and 12 bases lay between the germline ends. In DNA, the CDR3 is TGTGCCAGCAGCTCACCCGGGACTCCCGGGGAGCTGTTTTTT. Its protein product is CASSSPGTPGELFF. Supplemented by reference TRBV7-3 and TRBJ2-2, the full variable domain reads GAGVSQTPSNKVTEKGKYVELRCDPISGHTALYWYRQSLGQGPEFLIYFQGTGAADDSGLPNDRFFAVRPEGSVSTLKIQRTERGDSAVYLCASSSPGTPGELFFGEGSRLTVL.

The rearrangement links TRBV4-3 to TRBJ2-7, with 9 positions matching TRBD1. This CDR3 has 17 amino acids. CDR1 LGHNA and CDR2 YSLEER come from the germline V gene. J lost 4 bases, V lost 0 bases, and 10 bases had no gene match. The DNA of the CDR3 is TGCGCCAGCAGCCAAGAAGCGGGTGGGACAGGGTTTTACGAGCAGTACTTC. This translates into CASSQEAGGTGFYEQYF.

The rearrangement uses TRBV6-2 or TRBV6-3 and TRBJ2-3; D may be TRBD2 (7 bases). The CDR3 covers 16 residues. The germline CDR1 and CDR2 sequences are MNHEY and SVGEGT. The ends were cut back, 5 bases at V and 2 bases at J, with 17 bases in the middle. The CDR3: CASSISRGPYTDTQYF. The CDR3 DNA is TGTGCCAGCAGTATTTCGCGGGGGCCCTACACAGATACGCAGTATTTT.

This chain uses TRBV12-3 or TRBV12-4 with TRBJ2-7, with D hard to call. V was shortened by 2 bases and J by 5 bases, with 13 bases between the two germline ends. The CDR3 runs 14 residues. The CDR3 region is CASSLTPGTNEQYF. Written as DNA, the CDR3 is TGTGCCAGCAGTTTAACCCCAGGAACGAACGAGCAGTACTTC.

The V call is TRBV29-1, the J call TRBJ1-2, with 10 nucleotides matching TRBD1. Unmatched junction bases numbered 5, after V lost 4 bases and J lost 6 bases. This CDR3 comprises 13 residues. Germline V gives CDR1 SQVTM, CDR2 ANQGSEA. The CDR3 DNA reads TGCAGCGTTGTGGAGACAGGGGGCGATGGCTACACCTTC. Translating it yields CSVVETGGDGYTF.